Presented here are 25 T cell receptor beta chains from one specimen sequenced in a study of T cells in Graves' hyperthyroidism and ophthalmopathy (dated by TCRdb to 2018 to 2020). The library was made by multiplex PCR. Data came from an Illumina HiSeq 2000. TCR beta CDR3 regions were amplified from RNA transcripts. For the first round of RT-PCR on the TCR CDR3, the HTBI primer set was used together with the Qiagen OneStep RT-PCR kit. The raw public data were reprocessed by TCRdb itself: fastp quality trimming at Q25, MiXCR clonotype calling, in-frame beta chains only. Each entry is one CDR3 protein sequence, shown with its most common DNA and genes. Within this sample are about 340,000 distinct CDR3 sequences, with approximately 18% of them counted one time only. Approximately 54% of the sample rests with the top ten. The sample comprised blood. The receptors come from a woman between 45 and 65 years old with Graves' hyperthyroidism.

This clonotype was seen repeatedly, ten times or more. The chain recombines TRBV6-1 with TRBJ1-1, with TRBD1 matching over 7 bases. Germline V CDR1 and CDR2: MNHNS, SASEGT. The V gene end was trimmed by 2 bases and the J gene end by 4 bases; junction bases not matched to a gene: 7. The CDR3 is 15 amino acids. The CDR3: CASSELVGGGTEAFF. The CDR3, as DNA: TGTGCCAGCAGTGAACTGGTAGGGGGCGGCACTGAAGCTTTCTTT.

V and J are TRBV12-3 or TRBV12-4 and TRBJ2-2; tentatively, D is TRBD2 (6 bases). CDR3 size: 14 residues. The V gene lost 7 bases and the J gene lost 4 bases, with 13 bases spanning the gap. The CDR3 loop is CASKLGSFTGELFF. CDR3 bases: TGTGCCAGCAAACTCGGGAGTTTCACCGGGGAGCTGTTTTTT.

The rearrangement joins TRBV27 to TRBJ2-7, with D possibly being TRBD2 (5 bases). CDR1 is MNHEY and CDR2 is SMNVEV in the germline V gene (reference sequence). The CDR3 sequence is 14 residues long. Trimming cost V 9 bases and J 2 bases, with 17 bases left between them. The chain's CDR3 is CASIPGFWAYEQYV. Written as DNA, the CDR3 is TGTGCCAGTATTCCGGGATTCTGGGCCTACGAGCAGTACGTC.

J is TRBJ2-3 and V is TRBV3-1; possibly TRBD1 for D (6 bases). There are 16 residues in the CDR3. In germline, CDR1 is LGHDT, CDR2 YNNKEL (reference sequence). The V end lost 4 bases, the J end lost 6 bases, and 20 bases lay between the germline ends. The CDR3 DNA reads TGTGCCAGCAGCCCGATGCCAACAGGGACGAGGGATACGCAGTATTTT. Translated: CASSPMPTGTRDTQYF.

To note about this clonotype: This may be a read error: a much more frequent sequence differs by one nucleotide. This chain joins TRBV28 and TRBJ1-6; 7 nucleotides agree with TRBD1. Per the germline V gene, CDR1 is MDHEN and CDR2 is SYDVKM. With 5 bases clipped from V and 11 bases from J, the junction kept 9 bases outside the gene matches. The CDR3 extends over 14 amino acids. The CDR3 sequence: CASSETGEHPPLHF. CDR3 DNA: TGTGCCAGCAGTGAAACAGGGGAACATCCACCCCTCCACTTT. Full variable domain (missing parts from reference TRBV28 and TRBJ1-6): DVKVTQSSRYLVKRTGEKVFLECVQDMDHENMFWYRQDPGLGLRLIYFSYDVKMKEKGDIPEGYSVSREKKERFSLILESASTNQTSMYLCASSETGEHPPLHFGNGTRLTVT.

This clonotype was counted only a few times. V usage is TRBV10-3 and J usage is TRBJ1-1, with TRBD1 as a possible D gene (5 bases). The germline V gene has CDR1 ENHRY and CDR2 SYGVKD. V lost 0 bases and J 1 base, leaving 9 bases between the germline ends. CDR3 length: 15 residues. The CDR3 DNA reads TGTGCCATCAGTGAGTCAGGGGCAGGGAACACTGAAGCTTTCTTT. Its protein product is CAISESGAGNTEAFF.

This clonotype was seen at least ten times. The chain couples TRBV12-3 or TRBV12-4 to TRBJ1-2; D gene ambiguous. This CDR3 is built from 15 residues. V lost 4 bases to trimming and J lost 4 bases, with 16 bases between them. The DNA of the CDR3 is TGTGCCAGCAGTTCCCTACACCGAGAGCCCTATGGCTACACCTTC. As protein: CASSSLHREPYGYTF.

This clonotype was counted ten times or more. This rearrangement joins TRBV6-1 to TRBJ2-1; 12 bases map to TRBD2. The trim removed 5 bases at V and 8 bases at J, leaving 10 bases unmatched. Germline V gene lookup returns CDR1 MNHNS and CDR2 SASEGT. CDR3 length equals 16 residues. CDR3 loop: CASSSAGLAGRDEQFF. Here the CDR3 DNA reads TGTGCCAGCAGTTCCGCTGGACTAGCGGGACGGGATGAGCAGTTCTTC.

CDR3 protein: CASSPDKGRGYTF. CDR3 DNA: TGTGCCAGCAGCCCCGACAAGGGTCGAGGCTACACCTTC. The gene calls are TRBV7-3 and TRBJ1-2; no firm D call. Germline CDR1 is SGHTA and CDR2 is FQGTGA. Between the trimmed V and J ends, which lost 5 bases and 8 bases, there was a span of 15 bases. The CDR3 extends over 13 amino acids.

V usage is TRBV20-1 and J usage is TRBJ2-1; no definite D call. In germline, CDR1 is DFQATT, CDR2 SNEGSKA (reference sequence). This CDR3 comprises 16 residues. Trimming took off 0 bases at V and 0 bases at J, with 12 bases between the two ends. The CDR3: CSARDGILSSYNEQFF. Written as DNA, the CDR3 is TGCAGTGCTAGAGATGGAATTTTGAGCTCCTACAATGAGCAGTTCTTC.

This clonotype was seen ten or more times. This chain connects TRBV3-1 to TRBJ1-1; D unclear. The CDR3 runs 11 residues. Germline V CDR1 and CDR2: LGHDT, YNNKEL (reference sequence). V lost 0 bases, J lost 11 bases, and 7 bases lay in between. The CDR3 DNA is TGTGCCAGCAGCCAAGATAGTGAGGCTTTCTTT. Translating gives CASSQDSEAFF.

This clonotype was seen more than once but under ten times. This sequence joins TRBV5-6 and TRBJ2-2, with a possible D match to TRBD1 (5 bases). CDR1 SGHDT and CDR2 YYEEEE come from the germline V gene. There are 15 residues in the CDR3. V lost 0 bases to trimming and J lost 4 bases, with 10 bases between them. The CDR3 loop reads CASSLVQAITGELFF. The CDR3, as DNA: TGTGCCAGCAGCTTGGTACAGGCGATCACCGGGGAGCTGTTTTTT.

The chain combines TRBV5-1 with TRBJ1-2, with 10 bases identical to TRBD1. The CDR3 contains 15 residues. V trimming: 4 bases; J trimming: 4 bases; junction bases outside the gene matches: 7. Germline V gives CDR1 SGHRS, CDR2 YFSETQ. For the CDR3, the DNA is TGCGCCAGCAGCACCGGGACAGGGGAGCCCTATGGCTACACCTTC. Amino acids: CASSTGTGEPYGYTF.

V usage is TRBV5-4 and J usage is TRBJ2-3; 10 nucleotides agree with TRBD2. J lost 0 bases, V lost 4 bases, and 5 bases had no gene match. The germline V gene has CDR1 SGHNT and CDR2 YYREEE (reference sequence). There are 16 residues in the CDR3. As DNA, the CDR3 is TGTGCCAGCAGCCAGCCGACTAGCGGGAGCACAGATACGCAGTATTTT. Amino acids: CASSQPTSGSTDTQYF.

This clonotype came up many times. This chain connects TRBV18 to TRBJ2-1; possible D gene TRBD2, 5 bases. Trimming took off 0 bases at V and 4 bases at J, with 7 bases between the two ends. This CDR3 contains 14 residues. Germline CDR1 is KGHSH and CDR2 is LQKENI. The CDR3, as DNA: TGTGCCAGCTCACCACCGACGGGATACAATGAGCAGTTCTTC. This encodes CASSPPTGYNEQFF. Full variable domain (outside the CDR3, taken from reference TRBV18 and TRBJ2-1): NAGVMQNPRHLVRRRGQEARLRCSPMKGHSHVYWYRQLPEEGLKFMVYLQKENIIDESGMPKERFSAEFPKEGPSILRIQQVVRGDSAAYFCASSPPTGYNEQFFGPGTRLTVL.

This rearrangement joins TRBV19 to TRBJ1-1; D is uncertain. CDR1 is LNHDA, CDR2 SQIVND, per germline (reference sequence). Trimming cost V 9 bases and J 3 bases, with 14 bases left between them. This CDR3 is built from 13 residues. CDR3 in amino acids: CASLRDRYTEAFF. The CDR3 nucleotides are TGTGCCAGCCTCCGGGATAGGTACACTGAAGCTTTCTTT.

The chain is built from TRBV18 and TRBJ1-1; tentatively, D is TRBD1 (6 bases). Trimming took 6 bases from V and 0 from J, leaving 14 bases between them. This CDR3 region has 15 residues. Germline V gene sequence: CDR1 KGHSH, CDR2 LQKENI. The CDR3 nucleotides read TGTGCCAGCTCTACATCCGGGACACTGAACACTGAAGCTTTCTTT. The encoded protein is CASSTSGTLNTEAFF.

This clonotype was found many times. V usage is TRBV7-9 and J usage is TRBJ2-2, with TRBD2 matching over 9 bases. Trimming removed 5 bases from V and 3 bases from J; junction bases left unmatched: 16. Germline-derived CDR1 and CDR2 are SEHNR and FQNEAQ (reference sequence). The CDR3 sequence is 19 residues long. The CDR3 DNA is TGTGCCAGCAGCATGGTGGCACTAGCGGGCCTCGCTTACACCGGGGAGCTGTTTTTT. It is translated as CASSMVALAGLAYTGELFF.

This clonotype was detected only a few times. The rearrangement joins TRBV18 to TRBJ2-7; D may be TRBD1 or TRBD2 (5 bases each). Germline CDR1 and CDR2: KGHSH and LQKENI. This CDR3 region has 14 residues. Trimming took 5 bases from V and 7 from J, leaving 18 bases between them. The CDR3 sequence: CASSSTGRLNEQYV. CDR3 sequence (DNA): TGTGCCAGCTCATCCACGGGACGCCTGAATGAGCAGTACGTC.

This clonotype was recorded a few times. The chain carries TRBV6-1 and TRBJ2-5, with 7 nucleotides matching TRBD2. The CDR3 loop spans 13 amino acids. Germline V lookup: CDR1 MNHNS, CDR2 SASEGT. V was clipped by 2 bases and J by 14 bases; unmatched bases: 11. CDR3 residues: CASSESSGLVSYF. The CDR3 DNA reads TGTGCCAGCAGTGAAAGTTCCGGACTAGTGAGCTACTTC.

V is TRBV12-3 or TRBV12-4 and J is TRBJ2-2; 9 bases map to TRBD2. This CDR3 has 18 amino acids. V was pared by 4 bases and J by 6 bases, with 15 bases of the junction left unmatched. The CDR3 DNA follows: TGTGCCAGCAGTTCCTCCCCCTGGCTAGCGGGGTTTGCCGGGGAGCTGTTTTTT. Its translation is CASSSSPWLAGFAGELFF.

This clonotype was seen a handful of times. CDR3 sequence: CASSTDSWSGYTF. CDR3 in DNA: TGTGCCAGCAGCACGGACAGTTGGTCTGGCTACACCTTC. This chain uses TRBV12-3 or TRBV12-4 with TRBJ1-2, with a tentative D call TRBD1 (6 bases). CDR3 length: 13 amino acids. V shed 6 bases and J shed 7 bases, with 15 bases lying between them.

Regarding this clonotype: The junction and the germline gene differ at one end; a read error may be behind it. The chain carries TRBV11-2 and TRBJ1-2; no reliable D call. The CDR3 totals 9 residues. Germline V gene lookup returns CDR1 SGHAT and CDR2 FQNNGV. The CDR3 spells CASSLAGPF. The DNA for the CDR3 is TGTGCCAGCAGCTTAGCTGGACCCTTC.

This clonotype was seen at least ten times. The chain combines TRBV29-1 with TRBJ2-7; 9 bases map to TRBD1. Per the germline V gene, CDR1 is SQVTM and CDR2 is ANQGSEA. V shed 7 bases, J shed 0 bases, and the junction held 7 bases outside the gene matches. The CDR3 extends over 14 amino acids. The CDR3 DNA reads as TGCAGCGCTGCCGGACAGGGGACCTCCTACGAGCAGTACTTC. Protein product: CSAAGQGTSYEQYF.

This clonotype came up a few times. In DNA, the CDR3 is TGTGCCAGTATCCGGGGGGCTGAAGCTTTCTTT. It is translated as CASIRGAEAFF. This chain links TRBV2 with TRBJ1-1, with D possibly TRBD1 on 5 matching bases. This CDR3 region has 11 residues. Germline V gene sequence: CDR1 SNHLY, CDR2 FYNNEI. V shed 9 bases and J shed 6 bases, with 11 bases lying between them.